This TCR beta chain appears in the sequencing data of a study of blood T cell repertoires in COVID-19. Study summary: From the United States, Italy and Spain came samples of acute and convalescent COVID-19.

This clone was detected only a few times. This CDR3 comprises 15 residues. Trimming at V came to 5 bases and at J to 8 bases, leaving 10 bases not matched to a gene. The V gene's germline CDR1 is LNHDA and CDR2 SQIVND (reference sequence). Sequenced by immunoSEQ multiplex PCR; TCRdb stores in-frame clones only, minus some. Of 150,000 to 200,000 clones in the sample, about 85% were seen once. Sequenced: peripheral blood. This sequence joins TRBV19 and TRBJ1-4; 8 nucleotides match TRBD1. The TCR comes from a woman aged 45-65 years with COVID-19, enrolled during active disease. CDR3 sequence: CASSPLDRGGEKLFF. CDR3 in DNA: TGTGCCAGTAGTCCACTCGACAGGGGTGGCGAAAAACTGTTTTTT.